This TCR beta chain is drawn from a study of persistence of HIV-infected CD4 T cells. The immunoSEQ assay was version 4, run in survey mode. Clones were sequenced by immunoSEQ multiplex PCR, and TCRdb holds only the in-frame ones, with some missing. The sample contains about 32,000 clones, 75% to 85% of which appear only once. Cells were stimulated with overlapping HIV-1 Gag 15-mer peptides. CD40L/CD69 double-negative CD45RO-high memory CD4+ T cells were collected. This clone was recorded a few times. The antigen remains undetermined. This TCR derives from an adult woman with HIV who was CMV-seropositive. This specimen consisted of CD4+ T cells sorted from PBMCs after approximately 20-hour stimulation, obtained from a patient who received antiretroviral therapy.

The CDR3 DNA reads as TGTGCCAGCGGGGGGGACACCATCTACGAGCAGTACTTC. As protein: CASGGDTIYEQYF. The chain uses TRBV12-3 or TRBV12-4 and TRBJ2-7; TRBD2 is a possible D gene (7 bases). This CDR3 has 13 amino acids. Trimming removed 8 bases from V and 3 bases from J, with 14 bases in between.